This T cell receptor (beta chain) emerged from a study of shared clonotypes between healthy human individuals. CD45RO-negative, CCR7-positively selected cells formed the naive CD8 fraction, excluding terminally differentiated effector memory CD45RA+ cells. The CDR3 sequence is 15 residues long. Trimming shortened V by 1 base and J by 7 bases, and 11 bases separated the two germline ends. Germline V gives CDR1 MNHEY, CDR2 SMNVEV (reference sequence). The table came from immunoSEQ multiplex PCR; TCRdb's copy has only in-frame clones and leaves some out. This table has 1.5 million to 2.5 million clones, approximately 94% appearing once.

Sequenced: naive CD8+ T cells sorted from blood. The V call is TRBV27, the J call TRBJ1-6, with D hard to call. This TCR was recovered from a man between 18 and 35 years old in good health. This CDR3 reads CASSLFVAMNSPLHF. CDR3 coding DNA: TGTGCCAGCAGTTTATTCGTAGCAATGAATTCACCCCTCCACTTT.